The rows below give T cell receptor beta chains drawn from one sample of a study of blood T cell repertoires in COVID-19. TCRdb's table, derived via immunoSEQ multiplex PCR, lists solely in-frame clones and lacks some. The sample records 200,000 to 250,000 clones, 70% to 90% being singletons. Sequencing was performed on PBMCs or T cells enriched from blood (not recorded which). The receptors were gathered from a man younger than 40 who had recovered from COVID-19. Both conserved end residues are part of each CDR3. Each record gives: clone size, D gene, V gene, J gene, CDR3 protein, CDR3 DNA. D genes are given only for firm matches. Rows may omit the clone size; those that give it use once, few, many or a size class.

clone size: .; D gene: TRBD1; V gene: TRBV7-2; J gene: TRBJ1-5; CDR3 protein: CASSLQGDQPQHF; CDR3 DNA: TGTGCCAGCAGCTTACAGGGGGATCAGCCCCAGCATTTT
clone size: .; D gene: .; V gene: TRBV7-8; J gene: TRBJ1-1; CDR3 protein: CASSLNPAGYGLNTEAFF; CDR3 DNA: TGTGCCAGCAGCTTAAACCCGGCGGGGTACGGGCTGAACACTGAAGCTTTCTTT
clone size: .; D gene: TRBD1; V gene: TRBV19; J gene: TRBJ1-2; CDR3 protein: CASSSLRLKTGANYGYTF; CDR3 DNA: TGTGCCAGTAGTTCCCTGAGGCTGAAAACAGGGGCCAACTATGGCTACACCTTC
clone size: .; D gene: .; V gene: TRBV6-5; J gene: TRBJ1-5; CDR3 protein: CASSYSRAARWPQHF; CDR3 DNA: TGTGCCAGCAGTTACTCGCGGGCCGCCCGATGGCCCCAGCATTTT
clone size: .; D gene: .; V gene: TRBV11-2; J gene: TRBJ1-4; CDR3 protein: CASSPIQGSWEKLFF; CDR3 DNA: TGTGCCAGCAGCCCAATACAGGGAAGCTGGGAAAAACTGTTTTTT
clone size: .; D gene: .; V gene: TRBV11-2; J gene: TRBJ2-7; CDR3 protein: CASSLAVVNEQYF; CDR3 DNA: TGTGCCAGCAGCTTAGCGGTTGTGAACGAGCAGTACTTC
clone size: .; D gene: .; V gene: TRBV5-1; J gene: TRBJ2-2; CDR3 protein: CASSLVVPGGHGELFF; CDR3 DNA: TGCGCCAGCAGCTTGGTTGTGCCAGGAGGGCACGGGGAGCTGTTTTTT
clone size: .; D gene: .; V gene: TRBV21-1; J gene: TRBJ1-3; CDR3 protein: CASSTHTGHPRNTIYF; CDR3 DNA: TGTGCCAGCAGCACCCATACAGGCCATCCGCGGAACACCATATATTTT
clone size: few; D gene: .; V gene: TRBV11-3; J gene: TRBJ2-7; CDR3 protein: CASSLGGSSYEQYF; CDR3 DNA: TGTGCCAGCAGCTTGGGGGGTAGCTCCTACGAGCAGTACTTC
clone size: .; D gene: .; V gene: TRBV3-1/TRBV3-2; J gene: TRBJ2-2; CDR3 protein: CASSQGSGVTGELFF; CDR3 DNA: TGTGCCAGCAGCCAAGGAAGCGGTGTCACCGGGGAGCTGTTTTTT
clone size: few; D gene: .; V gene: TRBV4-1; J gene: TRBJ1-1; CDR3 protein: CASSQPSGNTEAFF; CDR3 DNA: TGCGCCAGCAGCCAGCCATCAGGGAACACTGAAGCTTTCTTT
clone size: .; D gene: .; V gene: TRBV3-1/TRBV3-2; J gene: TRBJ2-5; CDR3 protein: CASSLDRYQETQYF; CDR3 DNA: TGTGCCAGCAGCCTTGACAGGTACCAAGAGACCCAGTACTTC
clone size: .; D gene: TRBD1; V gene: TRBV5-5; J gene: TRBJ1-5; CDR3 protein: CASSLTGTGINQPQHF; CDR3 DNA: TGTGCCAGCAGCTTGACTGGGACAGGAATAAATCAGCCCCAGCATTTT
clone size: .; D gene: .; V gene: TRBV7-8; J gene: TRBJ1-1; CDR3 protein: CASSPYRDSVTEAFF; CDR3 DNA: TGTGCCAGCAGCCCGTACAGGGATTCGGTCACTGAAGCTTTCTTT
clone size: few; D gene: .; V gene: TRBV12-3/TRBV12-4; J gene: TRBJ1-1; CDR3 protein: CASSFGMTEAFF; CDR3 DNA: TGTGCCAGCAGTTTCGGGATGACTGAAGCTTTCTTT
clone size: .; D gene: TRBD2; V gene: TRBV7-6; J gene: TRBJ2-7; CDR3 protein: CASSLGGLGISYEQYF; CDR3 DNA: TGTGCCAGCAGCTTAGGGGGACTAGGAATCTCCTACGAGCAGTACTTC
clone size: .; D gene: TRBD2; V gene: TRBV3-1/TRBV3-2; J gene: TRBJ2-5; CDR3 protein: CASSLTWGGQETQYF; CDR3 DNA: TGTGCCAGCAGCCTAACCTGGGGGGGACAAGAGACCCAGTACTTC
clone size: .; D gene: .; V gene: TRBV21-1; J gene: TRBJ2-5; CDR3 protein: CASSNSGEHQEETQYF; CDR3 DNA: TGTGCCAGCAGCAATTCGGGGGAGCATCAAGAAGAGACCCAGTACTTC
clone size: few; D gene: .; V gene: TRBV24-1; J gene: TRBJ1-5; CDR3 protein: CATSGSPGQPYSNQPQHF; CDR3 DNA: TGTGCCACCAGTGGGTCCCCGGGACAACCTTATAGCAATCAGCCCCAGCATTTT
clone size: once; D gene: TRBD2; V gene: TRBV18; J gene: TRBJ2-7; CDR3 protein: CASSLEGLGNEQYF; CDR3 DNA: TGTGCCAGCTCTTTAGAGGGACTAGGGAACGAGCAGTACTTC
clone size: .; D gene: TRBD2; V gene: TRBV28; J gene: TRBJ2-1; CDR3 protein: CASSLGLAGGYNEQFF; CDR3 DNA: TGTGCCAGCAGTTTAGGACTAGCGGGGGGTTACAATGAGCAGTTCTTC
clone size: once; D gene: .; V gene: TRBV7-2; J gene: TRBJ2-1; CDR3 protein: CASSSYPVRGADEQFF; CDR3 DNA: TGTGCCAGCAGCTCGTATCCAGTCAGGGGGGCAGATGAGCAGTTCTTC
clone size: .; D gene: TRBD1; V gene: TRBV6-4; J gene: TRBJ2-3; CDR3 protein: CASSDGTGGTDTQYF; CDR3 DNA: TGTGCCAGCAGTGACGGGACAGGGGGCACAGATACGCAGTATTTT
clone size: .; D gene: TRBD1; V gene: TRBV4-1; J gene: TRBJ2-2; CDR3 protein: CASSQTATGFTGELFF; CDR3 DNA: TGCGCCAGCAGCCAAACCGCGACAGGGTTTACCGGGGAGCTGTTTTTT
clone size: .; D gene: .; V gene: TRBV28; J gene: TRBJ1-4; CDR3 protein: CASSFSNEKLFF; CDR3 DNA: TGTGCCAGCAGTTTTAGTAATGAAAAACTGTTTTTT
clone size: .; D gene: .; V gene: TRBV7-2; J gene: TRBJ1-3; CDR3 protein: CASGGAIGNTIYF; CDR3 DNA: TGTGCCAGCGGGGGCGCAATTGGAAACACCATATATTTT
clone size: .; D gene: .; V gene: TRBV3-1/TRBV3-2; J gene: TRBJ2-1; CDR3 protein: CASSRGILVNEQFF; CDR3 DNA: TGTGCCAGCAGCCGAGGTATTTTGGTCAATGAGCAGTTCTTC
clone size: .; D gene: .; V gene: TRBV19; J gene: TRBJ2-1; CDR3 protein: CASSIGQEQFF; CDR3 DNA: TGTGCCAGTAGTATTGGCCAGGAGCAGTTCTTC
clone size: once; D gene: TRBD1; V gene: TRBV7-2; J gene: TRBJ1-1; CDR3 protein: CASSFTTGDLAFF; CDR3 DNA: TGTGCCAGCAGCTTTACGACAGGGGATCTCGCTTTCTTT
clone size: .; D gene: TRBD2; V gene: TRBV6-6; J gene: TRBJ2-7; CDR3 protein: CASRTRGESGEQYF; CDR3 DNA: TGTGCCAGCAGAACGCGGGGGGAGTCAGGCGAGCAGTACTTC
clone size: .; D gene: .; V gene: TRBV9; J gene: TRBJ2-2; CDR3 protein: CASSAWGDTGELFF; CDR3 DNA: TGTGCCAGCAGCGCTTGGGGAGACACCGGGGAGCTGTTTTTT
clone size: .; D gene: .; V gene: TRBV28; J gene: TRBJ2-5; CDR3 protein: CASDTRYKSRTQYF; CDR3 DNA: TGTGCCAGCGACACTAGATACAAGAGTCGGACCCAGTACTTC
clone size: .; D gene: TRBD2; V gene: TRBV11-2; J gene: TRBJ2-1; CDR3 protein: CASTRGAGGLYNEQFF; CDR3 DNA: TGTGCCAGCACGCGAGGTGCGGGGGGCTTATACAATGAGCAGTTCTTC
clone size: .; D gene: TRBD1; V gene: TRBV7-2; J gene: TRBJ1-3; CDR3 protein: CASSLTGISGNTIYF; CDR3 DNA: TGTGCCAGCAGCTTGACAGGGATCTCTGGAAACACCATATATTTT
clone size: .; D gene: .; V gene: TRBV2; J gene: TRBJ1-4; CDR3 protein: CASTRAAGGEKLFF; CDR3 DNA: TGTGCCAGCACCCGGGCCGCGGGAGGGGAAAAACTGTTTTTT
clone size: .; D gene: TRBD2; V gene: TRBV7-7; J gene: TRBJ2-7; CDR3 protein: CASSYSSGRGTKPAQLHEQYF; CDR3 DNA: TGTGCCAGCAGCTATAGTAGCGGGAGAGGTACTAAACCAGCTCAACTCCACGAGCAGTACTTC
clone size: .; D gene: TRBD1; V gene: TRBV28; J gene: TRBJ1-1; CDR3 protein: CASSSGQDTEAFF; CDR3 DNA: TGTGCCAGCAGTTCAGGACAGGACACTGAAGCTTTCTTT
clone size: .; D gene: .; V gene: TRBV15; J gene: TRBJ1-3; CDR3 protein: CATSRDQVDSGNTIYF; CDR3 DNA: TGTGCCACCAGCAGAGATCAGGTCGACTCTGGAAACACCATATATTTT
clone size: few; D gene: TRBD2; V gene: TRBV11-2; J gene: TRBJ2-1; CDR3 protein: CASSRRQGERGNEQFF; CDR3 DNA: TGTGCCAGCAGCAGACGTCAAGGGGAGCGGGGCAATGAGCAGTTCTTC
clone size: .; D gene: TRBD2; V gene: TRBV7-2; J gene: TRBJ2-1; CDR3 protein: CAGGYSGGDNEQFF; CDR3 DNA: TGTGCCGGAGGATATAGCGGGGGGGACAATGAGCAGTTCTTC
clone size: once; D gene: TRBD1; V gene: TRBV3-1/TRBV3-2; J gene: TRBJ2-6; CDR3 protein: CASSQEWSGQGSSGANVLTF; CDR3 DNA: TGTGCCAGCAGCCAAGAATGGTCAGGACAGGGAAGCTCTGGGGCCAACGTCCTGACTTTC
clone size: .; D gene: .; V gene: TRBV5-1; J gene: TRBJ1-1; CDR3 protein: CASGASNTEAFF; CDR3 DNA: TGCGCCAGTGGGGCCTCGAACACTGAAGCTTTCTTT
clone size: .; D gene: .; V gene: TRBV9; J gene: TRBJ2-1; CDR3 protein: CASSVEGGAQFF; CDR3 DNA: TGTGCCAGCAGCGTAGAAGGGGGTGCGCAGTTCTTC
clone size: .; D gene: .; V gene: TRBV6-1; J gene: TRBJ1-3; CDR3 protein: CASSESQTTSGNTIYF; CDR3 DNA: TGTGCCAGCAGTGAAAGCCAGACTACCTCTGGAAACACCATATATTTT
clone size: .; D gene: TRBD1; V gene: TRBV12-5; J gene: TRBJ2-1; CDR3 protein: CASGPGQGLYNEQFF; CDR3 DNA: TGTGCTAGTGGTCCCGGACAGGGGCTATACAATGAGCAGTTCTTC
clone size: .; D gene: .; V gene: TRBV6-2/TRBV6-3; J gene: TRBJ2-7; CDR3 protein: CASSYNYRDEQYF; CDR3 DNA: TGTGCCAGCAGTTACAACTACCGGGACGAGCAGTACTTC
clone size: .; D gene: TRBD2; V gene: TRBV2; J gene: TRBJ2-5; CDR3 protein: CASGRDYQETQYF; CDR3 DNA: TGTGCCAGCGGCCGGGACTATCAAGAGACCCAGTACTTC
clone size: .; D gene: .; V gene: TRBV5-4; J gene: TRBJ2-7; CDR3 protein: CASSRQNRSSYEQYF; CDR3 DNA: TGTGCCAGCAGCCGACAAAACAGGAGCTCCTACGAGCAGTACTTC
clone size: .; D gene: TRBD2; V gene: TRBV11-2; J gene: TRBJ2-1; CDR3 protein: CASSLASGGTYNEQFF; CDR3 DNA: TGTGCCAGCAGCTTAGCTAGCGGGGGTACCTACAATGAGCAGTTCTTC
clone size: .; D gene: TRBD1; V gene: TRBV5-1; J gene: TRBJ2-7; CDR3 protein: CASSPTGGYEQYF; CDR3 DNA: TGCGCCAGCAGCCCGACAGGGGGCTACGAGCAGTACTTC
clone size: .; D gene: .; V gene: TRBV28; J gene: TRBJ1-1; CDR3 protein: CASGRGRVVEAFF; CDR3 DNA: TGTGCCAGCGGAAGGGGCAGGGTGGTTGAAGCTTTCTTT
clone size: .; D gene: .; V gene: TRBV5-1; J gene: TRBJ1-1; CDR3 protein: CASSFNIGAEAFF; CDR3 DNA: TGCGCCAGCAGCTTTAATATCGGAGCTGAAGCTTTCTTT
clone size: .; D gene: TRBD2; V gene: TRBV5-1; J gene: TRBJ2-3; CDR3 protein: CASSLAPGGGTDTQYF; CDR3 DNA: TGCGCCAGCAGCTTGGCCCCTGGGGGGGGCACAGATACGCAGTATTTT
clone size: .; D gene: TRBD1; V gene: TRBV10-3; J gene: TRBJ2-7; CDR3 protein: CAISGIGQGTIYEQYF; CDR3 DNA: TGTGCCATCAGTGGCATCGGACAGGGCACTATCTACGAGCAGTACTTC
clone size: .; D gene: TRBD2; V gene: TRBV28; J gene: TRBJ2-7; CDR3 protein: CASSLLGTSGYEQYF; CDR3 DNA: TGTGCCAGCAGTTTATTAGGGACTAGCGGCTACGAGCAGTACTTC
clone size: .; D gene: .; V gene: TRBV4-2; J gene: TRBJ2-3; CDR3 protein: CASSQGATLRTDTQYF; CDR3 DNA: TGTGCCAGCAGCCAGGGTGCGACTCTTCGCACAGATACGCAGTATTTT
clone size: .; D gene: .; V gene: TRBV30; J gene: TRBJ2-7; CDR3 protein: CAWSVGQGRPYEQYF; CDR3 DNA: TGTGCCTGGAGTGTAGGACAAGGTAGACCCTACGAGCAGTACTTC
clone size: .; D gene: .; V gene: TRBV6-5; J gene: TRBJ2-1; CDR3 protein: CASRRSGVNEQFF; CDR3 DNA: TGTGCCAGCAGGCGGTCAGGGGTGAATGAGCAGTTCTTC
clone size: .; D gene: TRBD1; V gene: TRBV6-5; J gene: TRBJ1-3; CDR3 protein: CASSRTGKDGNTIYF; CDR3 DNA: TGTGCCAGCAGTAGGACAGGGAAGGATGGAAACACCATATATTTT